This is a list of T cell receptor beta chains from one sample in a study of CD8 T cells in Susac syndrome. One entry per CDR3 protein results from TCRdb running MiXCR on the immunoSEQ multiplex PCR reads. The sample consists of 300,000 or so distinct CDR3 sequences, roughly nine tenths of them appearing once. The specimen was CD4+ T cells from PBMCs. Receptors originate from a human donor with multiple sclerosis. CDR3s include the opening cysteine and the closing phenylalanine or tryptophan. The order of the fields is CDR3 protein, CDR3 DNA, V gene, J gene, CDR3 length, D gene. D genes are given only for firm matches.

CASSSWTSGVGYEQYF	TGTGCCAGCAGCTCCTGGACTAGCGGGGTAGGTTACGAGCAGTACTTC	TRBV13	TRBJ2-7	16	TRBD2
CASSLLPGNTGELFF	TGCGCCAGCAGTCTCCTTCCTGGGAACACCGGGGAGCTGTTTTTT	TRBV5-1	TRBJ2-2	15	NA
CASSLGRVNEKLFF	TGTGCCAGCAGCTTAGGACGGGTTAATGAAAAACTGTTTTTT	TRBV7-8	TRBJ1-4	14	NA
CASGSGKMEDEQFF	TGTGCTAGTGGTTCCGGTAAAATGGAGGATGAGCAGTTCTTC	TRBV12-5	TRBJ2-1	14	NA
CATSQIGRMTDTQYF	TGTGCCACCAGTCAAATCGGGAGAATGACAGATACGCAGTATTTT	TRBV24-1	TRBJ2-3	15	NA
CASSFRGAHTGELFF	TGTGCCAGCAGCTTTAGGGGGGCCCACACCGGGGAGCTGTTTTTT	TRBV5-4	TRBJ2-2	15	NA
CASSEALRGQGRNTIYF	TGTGCCAGCAGTGAAGCGCTTCGTGGACAGGGCAGAAACACCATATATTTT	TRBV6-1	TRBJ1-3	17	TRBD1
CATSGQLSGANVLTF	TGTGCCACCTCGGGACAGCTCTCTGGGGCCAACGTCCTGACTTTC	TRBV25-1	TRBJ2-6	15	TRBD1
CASSEGTLSYNEQFF	TGTGCCAGCTCCGAAGGGACTCTTTCCTACAATGAGCAGTTCTTC	TRBV18	TRBJ2-1	15	NA
CASSPSLSGVVHTQYF	TGTGCCAGCAGCCCCTCTCTTAGCGGGGTTGTACATACGCAGTATTTT	TRBV3-1	TRBJ2-3	16	TRBD2
CASSSLSAGKTGRRLGELFF	TGTGCCAGCAGCTCTCTATCTGCGGGCAAGACAGGGCGGCGTTTAGGGGAGCTGTTTTTT	TRBV11-1	TRBJ2-2	20	TRBD1
CATPSETTSVVYTF	TGTGCCACCCCCAGTGAGACAACGAGCGTGGTATACACCTTC	TRBV7-9	TRBJ1-2	14	NA
CATQGGPDTQYF	TGTGCCACCCAAGGGGGTCCAGATACGCAGTATTTT	TRBV6-2/TRBV6-3	TRBJ2-3	12	NA
CASNPAGTGYGNIQYF	TGTGCCAGTAACCCTGCAGGGACAGGGTATGGAAACATTCAGTACTTC	TRBV19	TRBJ2-4	16	TRBD1